This paragraph reports one T cell receptor beta chain. This clone's antigen is unknown. There are no base qualities to consult, and no much larger clone falls within one base. The sample comes from a study of post-analysis software for immune sequencing data (dated by TCRdb to 2013 to 2016). At the level of the whole study: Recorded disease courses included relapsing-remitting, secondary progressive and progressive-relapsing multiple sclerosis, with some patients lacking subtype annotation. The multiple sclerosis patient repertoires were compared with about a dozen previously published healthy control repertoires from donors aged roughly 6 to 25 years. A subset of samples was prepared in parallel using single-end sample barcoding, then pooled and co-amplified after Illumina adapter ligation. General conclusions and limits of the study: Patients showed significantly higher frequencies than controls for five TRBV segments, among them TRBV5-6, TRBV5-1 and TRBV20-1. Multiple sclerosis patients had significantly lower normalized Chao1 diversity than controls, a result that suggests substantial peripheral T-cell clonal expansion. Direct clustering with F measure revealed strong co-clustering of samples prepared in the same batch, which led to a batch-effect correction. The control group was slightly older than the multiple sclerosis patient group.

TCR beta repertoires were profiled from peripheral blood of roughly 13 young patients with multiple sclerosis to demonstrate the VDJtools post-analysis software. The patients with multiple sclerosis were children and adolescents between about 6 and 16 years of age. V loses 6 bases at its end and J loses 4 bases; junction bases beyond the gene matches: 12. Counted from cysteine to phenylalanine, this CDR3 has 14 amino acids. The CDR3 DNA has 42 bases and is translated from base 1. CDR1 and CDR2, per the germline V gene (reference sequence), are DFQATT and SNEGSKA. Libraries were built with PCR. Sequencing was performed on an Illumina HiSeq 2500. Unique molecular identifiers were incorporated into TCR beta cDNA libraries to reduce PCR and sequencing biases. Approximately 500,000 cDNA molecules were obtained per 1 to 10 million input T cells, so each molecule approximated one T cell. The patient libraries were prepared and sequenced using the same protocol as the earlier healthy control dataset. Samples belonging to the same batch were prepared together, multiplexed and sequenced on a shared HiSeq lane. The source study handled its data this way. Raw barcoded reads were processed with MIGEC, discarding single-read molecular identifier groups before consensus assembly and CDR3 extraction. Clonotype tables were post-analysed with VDJtools, normalizing diversity by down-sampling all datasets to the smallest sample size. In repertoire overlap clustering, CDR3 amino acid sequences, but not nucleotide sequences, were matched to correct batch-related cross-sample contamination. The public reads were reanalyzed by TCRdb: fastp trimming at Q25, MiXCR alignment, in-frame beta chains only. For every CDR3 protein sequence, its rows merge into one entry that carries the most common genes and DNA. The authors' filters were not applied to this entry. The sample table contains roughly 700,000 distinct CDR3 sequences; only one count was recorded for roughly 27% of them. Under 0.7% of the sample comes from the top ten.

The sample consisted of blood. The clonotype originates from a girl under 18 with multiple sclerosis. Rearrangement joined TRBV20-1 to TRBJ2-7, and 7 junctional nucleotides match TRBD1. Here the CDR3 is given as CSARRTGGLYEQYF. The sequence in DNA is TGCAGTGCCCGCCGGACAGGAGGACTGTACGAGCAGTACTTC.